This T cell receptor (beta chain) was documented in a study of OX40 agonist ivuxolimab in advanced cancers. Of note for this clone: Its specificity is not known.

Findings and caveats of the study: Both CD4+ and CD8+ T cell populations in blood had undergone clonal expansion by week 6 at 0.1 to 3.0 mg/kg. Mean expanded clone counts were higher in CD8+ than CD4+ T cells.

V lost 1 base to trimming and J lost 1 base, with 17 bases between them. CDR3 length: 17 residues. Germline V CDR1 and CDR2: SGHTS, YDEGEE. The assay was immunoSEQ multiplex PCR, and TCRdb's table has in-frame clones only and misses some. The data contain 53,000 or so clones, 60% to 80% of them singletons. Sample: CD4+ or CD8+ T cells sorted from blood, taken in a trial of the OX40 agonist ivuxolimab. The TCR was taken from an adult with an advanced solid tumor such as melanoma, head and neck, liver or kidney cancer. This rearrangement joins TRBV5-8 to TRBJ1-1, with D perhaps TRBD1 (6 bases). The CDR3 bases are TGTGCCAGCAGCTTGTTAGGGGGGTGGGATAAGAACACTGAAGCTTTCTTT. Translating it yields CASSLLGGWDKNTEAFF.